This TCR beta chain originates from a study of cytomegalovirus exposure and HLA in healthy donors. Study-wide points: In vitro work confirmed that a few CMV-associated chains recognize CMV antigens. According to a subsequent analysis, TCR clusters identified in the first cohort showed a tendency to co-occur across the 110 or so validation repertoires. Reportedly, diagnosis of cytomegalovirus status by the classifier showed high specificity and sensitivity.

Turning to this clone: The antigen remains unidentified.

TCRdb's copy holds only in-frame clones and misses some; the assay was immunoSEQ multiplex PCR. Seen here are some 130,000 clones, 89% observed once, and the top ten hold 1% to 1.5%. The donors were members of the roughly 120-subject validation cohort (separate from the approximately 670-subject first cohort). The CDR3 length is 18 residues. Trimming took 5 bases from V and 4 from J; bases not matched to a gene: 11. CDR1 SGHAT and CDR2 FQNNGV come from the germline V gene. This rearrangement joins TRBV11-2 to TRBJ2-3; 14 nucleotides match TRBD2. This sequence originates from a young woman in good health and CMV-seronegative. The sequencing sample was made of PBMCs. The CDR3 loop is CASSPAIGTSGGPDTQYF. CDR3 nucleotide sequence: TGTGCCAGCAGCCCAGCAATTGGGACTAGCGGGGGCCCAGATACGCAGTATTTT.